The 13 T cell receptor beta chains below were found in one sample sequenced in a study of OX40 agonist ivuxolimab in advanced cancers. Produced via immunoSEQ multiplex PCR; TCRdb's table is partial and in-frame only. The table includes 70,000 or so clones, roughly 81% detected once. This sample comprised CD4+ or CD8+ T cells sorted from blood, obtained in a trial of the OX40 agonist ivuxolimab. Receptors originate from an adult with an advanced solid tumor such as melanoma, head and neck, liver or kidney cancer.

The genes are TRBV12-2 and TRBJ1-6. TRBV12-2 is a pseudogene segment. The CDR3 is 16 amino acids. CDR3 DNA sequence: TGTGCAAGTCGGACTCCCGGGACTGGGATTAATTCACCCCTCCACTTT. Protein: CASRTPGTGINSPLHF.

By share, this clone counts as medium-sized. DNA for the CDR3: TGTGCCAGCAGTTTCGCGCGGGGAGGGGGCGCCTACGAGCAGTACTTC. It is translated as CASSFARGGGAYEQYF. The chain couples TRBV28 to TRBJ2-7, with D tentatively TRBD1 or TRBD2 (7 bases each). CDR1 and CDR2 (germline): MDHEN, SYDVKM. V lost 3 bases, J lost 2 bases, and 17 bases lay in between. CDR3 length: 16 amino acids.

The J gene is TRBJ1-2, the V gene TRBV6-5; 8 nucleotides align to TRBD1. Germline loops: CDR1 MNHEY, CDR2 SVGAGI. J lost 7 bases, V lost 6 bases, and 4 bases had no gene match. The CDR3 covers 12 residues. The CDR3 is CASRNQGAGYTF. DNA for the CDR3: TGTGCCAGCAGGAATCAGGGGGCTGGCTACACCTTC.

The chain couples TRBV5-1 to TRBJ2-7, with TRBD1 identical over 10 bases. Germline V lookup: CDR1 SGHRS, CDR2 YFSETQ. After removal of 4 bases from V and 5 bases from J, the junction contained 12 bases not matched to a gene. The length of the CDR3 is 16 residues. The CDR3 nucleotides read TGCGCCAGCAGCCCTCGTACCCGGGACAGGGGCAACGAGCAGTACTTC. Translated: CASSPRTRDRGNEQYF.

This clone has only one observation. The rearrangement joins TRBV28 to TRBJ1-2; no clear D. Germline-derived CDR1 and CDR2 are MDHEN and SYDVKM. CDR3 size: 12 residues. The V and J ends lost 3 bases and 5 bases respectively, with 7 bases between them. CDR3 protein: CASSFGRYGYTF. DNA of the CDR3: TGTGCCAGCAGTTTTGGCAGATATGGCTACACCTTC.

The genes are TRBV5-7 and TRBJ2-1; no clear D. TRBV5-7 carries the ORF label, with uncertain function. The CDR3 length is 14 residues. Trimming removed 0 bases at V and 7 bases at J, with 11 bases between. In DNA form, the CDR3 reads TGTGCCAGCAGCTTGGGCCCATTCACAAATGAGCAGTTCTTC. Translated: CASSLGPFTNEQFF.

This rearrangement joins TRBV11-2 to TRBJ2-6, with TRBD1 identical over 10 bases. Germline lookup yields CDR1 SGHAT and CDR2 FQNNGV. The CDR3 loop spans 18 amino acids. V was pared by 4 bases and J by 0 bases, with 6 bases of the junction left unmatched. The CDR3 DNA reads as TGTGCCAGCAGCTCCTCCCGGGACAGGGGCTCTGGGGCCAACGTCCTGACTTTC. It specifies CASSSSRDRGSGANVLTF.

CDR3 DNA: TGTGCCAGCAGCCACAAGACAGGGGACACTAACTATGGCTACACCTTC. Residues: CASSHKTGDTNYGYTF. This chain joins TRBV7-9 and TRBJ1-2; 8 positions agree with TRBD1. Germline-derived CDR1 and CDR2 are SEHNR and FQNEAQ (reference sequence). Trimming at V came to 5 bases and at J to 0 bases, leaving 8 bases not matched to a gene. The CDR3 covers 16 residues.

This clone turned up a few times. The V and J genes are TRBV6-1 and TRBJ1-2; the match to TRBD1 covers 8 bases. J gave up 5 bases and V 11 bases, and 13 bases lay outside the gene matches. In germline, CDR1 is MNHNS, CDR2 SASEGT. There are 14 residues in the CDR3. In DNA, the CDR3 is TGTGCCTCTTCGGGGGGCAGGGGGCAATATGGCTACACCTTC. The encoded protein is CASSGGRGQYGYTF.

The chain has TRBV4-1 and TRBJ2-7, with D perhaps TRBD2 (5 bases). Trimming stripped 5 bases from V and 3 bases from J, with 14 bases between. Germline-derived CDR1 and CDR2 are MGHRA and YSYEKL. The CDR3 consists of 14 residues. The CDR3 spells CASSEYGKHYEQYF. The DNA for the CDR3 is TGCGCCAGCAGCGAATACGGGAAGCACTACGAGCAGTACTTC.

The DNA for the CDR3 is TGTGCCAGCAGCGTAGACGTGGGGAGAGAGCAGTACTTC. Protein: CASSVDVGREQYF. This chain connects TRBV9 to TRBJ2-7, with D possibly TRBD2 on 5 matching bases. Germline values: CDR1 SGDLS, CDR2 YYNGEE. The CDR3 has 13 amino acids. V gave up 0 bases and J gave up 7 bases, with 11 bases separating them.

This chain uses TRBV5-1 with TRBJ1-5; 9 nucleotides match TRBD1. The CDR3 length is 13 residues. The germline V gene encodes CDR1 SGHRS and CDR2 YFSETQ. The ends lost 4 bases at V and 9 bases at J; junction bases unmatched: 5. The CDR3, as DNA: TGCGCCAGCAGCCCGGGACAGGGAGGGCCCCAGCATTTT. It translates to CASSPGQGGPQHF.

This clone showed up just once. This chain's CDR3 is CASSSIPVGTGGQETQYF. The CDR3 region has the DNA TGCGCCAGCAGCTCCATCCCTGTGGGGACAGGGGGCCAAGAGACCCAGTACTTC. The rearrangement links TRBV5-1 to TRBJ2-5, with 11 bases that match TRBD1. Trimming cost V 3 bases and J 1 base; bases outside gene matches: 11. Germline assignment: CDR1 SGHRS and CDR2 YFSETQ. The CDR3 is made up of 18 amino acids.